The present TCR beta chain was sequenced within a study of blood T cell repertoires in COVID-19. In the study overall: Italy, Spain and the United States were the sources of the convalescent and acute COVID-19 samples. The cDNA or gDNA used as material had been derived from T cells, B-cell-depleted T cells, or PBMCs.

In the source study's methods: Quantification of nucleated cells was approximated via reference gene primer amplification. The table came from immunoSEQ multiplex PCR; TCRdb's copy has only in-frame clones and leaves some out. The DNA was the basis for D and trimming; V, J and clone size are from that table. Here the sample spans about 120,000 clones, approximately 87% being singletons. Germline CDR1 and CDR2: SQVTM and ANQGSEA. The junction had 10 bases not matched to a gene; V was cut back by 6 bases and J by 0 bases. CDR3 length: 16 residues. The sequence came from a woman in her 70s with acute or convalescent COVID-19. Sequencing used peripheral blood. The rearrangement joins TRBV29-1 to TRBJ1-4; TRBD1 matches 7 bases. CDR3 region: CSVRTGKVATNEKLFF. The CDR3 DNA reads as TGCAGCGTGAGGACAGGAAAAGTTGCAACTAATGAAAAACTGTTTTTT.